Shown below are 28 T cell receptor beta chains from a single sample sequenced in a study of blood T cell repertoires in COVID-19 (dated by TCRdb to about 2020). Preparation of the library involved the immunoSEQ multiplex PCR assay. Here the immuneACCESS table is served through TCRdb, limited to in-frame sequences with V and J called. Missing clones are a known gap in these copies; in checked studies unresolved V genes cover under half, and the rest lacks a known reason. This sample gives about 190,000 clones in total; roughly 88% of them show up just once. The top ten hold 3.5% to 5% of the sample. What was sequenced was peripheral blood. The receptors were gathered from a woman younger than 45 with acute or convalescent COVID-19.

This chain links TRBV2 with TRBJ2-5, with 11 bases aligning to TRBD2. Germline CDR1 reads SNHLY; CDR2 reads FYNNEI. The V gene end was trimmed by 7 bases and the J gene end by 3 bases; junction bases not matched to a gene: 7. The CDR3 totals 15 residues. The CDR3 protein is CASKLGLADKETQYF. CDR3 nucleotides: TGTGCCAGCAAATTGGGACTAGCGGACAAAGAGACCCAGTACTTC. Drawing the rest from reference TRBV2 and TRBJ2-5, the complete variable domain is EPEVTQTPSHQVTQMGQEVILRCVPISNHLYFYWYRQILGQKVEFLVSFYNNEISEKSEIFDDQFSVERPDGSNFTLKIRSTKLEDSAMYFCASKLGLADKETQYFGPGTRLLVL.

Concerning this clone itself: A junction boundary mismatches the germline segment, possibly from a read error. The chain has TRBV9 and TRBJ2-3, with a tentative D call TRBD1 (5 bases). This CDR3 spans 12 amino acids. Germline CDR1 reads SGDLS; CDR2 reads YYNGEE. DNA of the CDR3: TGTGCCAGCAGCGCTCAGGGTGGTTTCCAATTTTTT. Protein sequence: CASSAQGGFQFF.

The chain employs TRBV4-2 and TRBJ2-7; 9 nucleotides match TRBD2. The CDR3 is made up of 17 amino acids. CDR1 is LGHNA, CDR2 YNFKEQ, per germline. V shed 1 base, J shed 3 bases, and the junction held 10 bases outside the gene matches. CDR3 sequence reads: CASSQAAGGPFLYEQYF. CDR3 nucleotides: TGTGCCAGCAGCCAAGCGGCGGGAGGGCCCTTCCTCTACGAGCAGTACTTC.

The rearrangement uses TRBV7-9 and TRBJ1-6; D not resolved. This CDR3 spans 15 amino acids. V was trimmed by 1 base and J by 9 bases, leaving 13 bases between them. Germline CDR1 is SEHNR and CDR2 is FQNEAQ (reference sequence). CDR3 region: CASSLGSHAISPLHF. As DNA, the CDR3 is TGTGCCAGCAGCTTAGGGTCCCACGCGATTTCACCCCTCCACTTT.

The chain links TRBV9 to TRBJ2-5; D gene ambiguous. The germline V gene encodes CDR1 SGDLS and CDR2 YYNGEE. The CDR3 is 13 amino acids. Trimming took 3 bases from V and 3 from J, leaving 9 bases between them. The CDR3 nucleotides are TGTGCCAGCAGCGCAGGCGCAGAAGAGACCCAGTACTTC. This gives the protein CASSAGAEETQYF. The variable domain in full, with the rest retrieved from reference TRBV9 and TRBJ2-5, is DSGVTQTPKHLITATGQRVTLRCSPRSGDLSVYWYQQSLDQGLQFLIQYYNGEERAKGNILERFSAQQFPDLHSELNLSSLELGDSALYFCASSAGAEETQYFGPGTRLLVL.

The table lists this clone with a few counts. The V and J genes are TRBV7-2 and TRBJ2-3; D unclear. The CDR3 runs to 12 residues. Trimming removed 1 base from V and 6 bases from J, with 5 bases in between. Germline CDR1 is SGHTA and CDR2 is FQGNSA. The CDR3 sequence is CASSLDWDTQYF. DNA for the CDR3: TGTGCCAGCAGCTTAGACTGGGATACGCAGTATTTT.

The CDR3 sequence: CASSAGTGHEQYF. CDR3 sequence (DNA): TGTGCCAGCAGCGCCGGGACAGGCCACGAGCAGTACTTC. The V and J genes are TRBV9 and TRBJ2-7; 8 positions match TRBD1. The V and J ends lost 3 bases and 5 bases, in that order; junction bases with no gene match: 4. The CDR3 sequence is 13 residues long. CDR1 SGDLS and CDR2 YYNGEE come from the germline V gene.

V usage is TRBV11-1 and J usage is TRBJ2-3; maybe TRBD2 (5 bases). Germline CDR1 reads SGHAT; CDR2 reads FQDESV (reference sequence). The CDR3 spans 12 residues. V was trimmed by 6 bases and J by 2 bases, leaving 6 bases between them. The CDR3 nucleotides read TGTGCCAGCAGGGACTTCACAGATACGCAGTATTTT. It codes for CASRDFTDTQYF.

V usage is TRBV7-9 and J usage is TRBJ2-5; perhaps TRBD2 as D (5 bases). This CDR3 is 13 amino acids long. Trimming removed 5 bases from V and 4 bases from J, with 11 bases in between. The germline gives CDR1 SEHNR, CDR2 FQNEAQ (reference sequence). CDR3 residues: CASSPAVRETQYF. The CDR3 bases are TGTGCCAGCAGCCCAGCGGTTCGAGAGACCCAGTACTTC.

This clone has a single count. The J gene is TRBJ2-7, the V gene TRBV28; 7 nucleotides agree with TRBD2. The V gene's germline CDR1 is MDHEN and CDR2 SYDVKM. The J segment lost 6 bases and the V segment lost 2 bases, leaving 1 base of the junction unmatched. The CDR3 runs to 12 residues. The CDR3 loop reads CASSLGGGEQYF. In nucleotides, the CDR3 is TGTGCCAGCAGTTTAGGGGGGGGCGAGCAGTACTTC.

The rearrangement links TRBV5-1 to TRBJ2-3; D possibly corresponds to TRBD2 (5 bases). Germline V gene sequence: CDR1 SGHRS, CDR2 YFSETQ. The CDR3 length is 15 residues. V dropped 6 bases and J dropped 0 bases, with 14 bases sitting between them. CDR3 coding DNA: TGCGCCAGCAACCCTGGGAGACTAAGCACAGATACGCAGTATTTT. It specifies CASNPGRLSTDTQYF.

The V and J genes are TRBV5-1 and TRBJ2-5; no reliable D call. Between the trimmed V and J ends, which lost 1 base and 2 bases, there was a span of 9 bases. CDR3 size: 14 residues. Germline values: CDR1 SGHRS, CDR2 YFSETQ. CDR3: CASSLNTEQETQYF. CDR3 sequence (DNA): TGCGCCAGCAGCTTGAACACAGAGCAAGAGACCCAGTACTTC.

The CDR3 region has the DNA TGTGCCAGTAGCCTAGCGGCTAACACCGGGGAGCTGTTTTTT. Amino acid sequence: CASSLAANTGELFF. The V gene is TRBV19, the J gene TRBJ2-2; 7 nucleotides match TRBD2. Germline loops: CDR1 LNHDA, CDR2 SQIVND (reference sequence). V was clipped by 6 bases and J by 2 bases; unmatched bases: 3. The CDR3 has 14 residues.

This chain links TRBV9 with TRBJ2-1, with 11 nucleotides matching TRBD2. Germline V gene data show CDR1 as SGDLS and CDR2 as YYNGEE. This CDR3 region has 15 residues. V shed 4 bases, J shed 4 bases, and the junction held 4 bases outside the gene matches. The CDR3 region is CASSRTSGLYNEQFF. The CDR3 DNA reads TGTGCCAGCAGCCGGACTAGCGGGTTGTACAATGAGCAGTTCTTC.

The chain couples TRBV11-3 to TRBJ1-3; tentatively, D is TRBD1 (5 bases). Trimming removed 5 bases from V and 9 bases from J, with 14 bases in between. CDR1 SGHNT and CDR2 YENEEA come from the germline V gene. This CDR3 has 13 amino acids. The CDR3: CASSLADGGTIYF. The CDR3 nucleotides read TGTGCCAGCAGCCTCGCCGACGGGGGCACCATATATTTT.

This chain joins TRBV21-1 and TRBJ1-3; the table's D gene call, TRBD1, was not cross checked with the DNA. TRBV21-1 is deemed a pseudogene. This CDR3 region has 18 residues. In nucleotides, the CDR3 is TGTGCCAGGGAACAGGGGGGTTTCATACCGGACTCTGGAAACACCATATATTTT. Protein sequence: CAREQGGFIPDSGNTIYF.

The chain is built from TRBV27 and TRBJ1-3; TRBD1 might be the D (5 bases). Per the germline V gene, CDR1 is MNHEY and CDR2 is SMNVEV (reference sequence). The CDR3 covers 14 residues. Trimming removed 6 bases at V and 7 bases at J, with 16 bases between. CDR3 in amino acids: CASRTGGVGNTIYF. CDR3 nucleotides: TGTGCCAGCAGAACCGGAGGGGTAGGGAACACCATATATTTT.

V gene TRBV28 combines with J gene TRBJ1-6; D gene ambiguous. Trimming pared 3 bases from V and 10 bases from J, leaving 10 bases between. The CDR3 runs 13 residues. Germline loops: CDR1 MDHEN, CDR2 SYDVKM. CDR3: CASSFAGISPLHF. The CDR3 DNA sequence: TGTGCCAGCAGTTTTGCGGGTATATCACCCCTCCACTTT.

V gene TRBV4-1 combines with J gene TRBJ2-3; D unclear. CDR1 is MGHRA, CDR2 YSYEKL, per germline. V was cut by 4 bases and J by 6 bases, with 29 bases left in between. This CDR3 is 19 amino acids long. CDR3 nucleotides: TGCGCCAGCAGCCGAACTACTCCAAACCCGAGCTCACTTCCCGATACGCAGTATTTT. Its translation is CASSRTTPNPSSLPDTQYF.

The V gene is TRBV5-1, the J gene TRBJ1-4; D ambiguous. V lost 5 bases to trimming and J lost 1 base, with 15 bases between them. Germline V CDR1 and CDR2: SGHRS, YFSETQ. The CDR3 runs to 16 residues. CDR3 sequence: CASRPAGLETNEKLFF. CDR3 nucleotide sequence: TGCGCCAGCAGACCAGCGGGGTTAGAAACTAATGAAAAACTGTTTTTT.

The V call is TRBV12-5, the J call TRBJ2-7; 10 positions match TRBD1. From germline, CDR1 is LGHNT and CDR2 FRNRAP. V lost 4 bases to trimming and J lost 2 bases; unmatched junction nucleotides: 5. This CDR3 region has 15 residues. CDR3 nucleotide sequence: TGTGCTAGTGGTTGGACGGGACAGGGGACCTACGAGCAGTACTTC. The encoded protein is CASGWTGQGTYEQYF. Using reference TRBV12-5 and TRBJ2-7 for the parts outside the CDR3, the full variable domain is DARVTQTPRHKVTEMGQEVTMRCQPILGHNTVFWYRQTMMQGLELLAYFRNRAPLDDSGMPKDRFSAEMPDATLATLKIQPSEPRDSAVYFCASGWTGQGTYEQYFGPGTRLTVT.

The chain uses TRBV29-1 and TRBJ2-7; a possible D gene is TRBD1 (6 bases). Germline V gives CDR1 SQVTM, CDR2 ANQGSEA. The CDR3 is 14 amino acids. The ends were cut back, 8 bases at V and 0 bases at J, with 17 bases in the middle. CDR3 DNA: TGCAGCCCCCCTCAGAGGGGGAGCTCCTACGAGCAGTACTTC. Amino acid sequence: CSPPQRGSSYEQYF.

The V gene is TRBV6-6, the J gene TRBJ2-7; 8 bases align to TRBD2. After removal of 6 bases from V and 5 bases from J, the junction contained 6 bases not matched to a gene. CDR1 and CDR2 (germline): MNHNY, SVGAGI (reference sequence). The CDR3 loop spans 13 amino acids. CDR3 amino acids: CASRTSGSHEQYF. In DNA, the CDR3 is TGTGCCAGCAGGACAAGCGGGAGCCACGAGCAGTACTTC.

The genes are TRBV7-2 and TRBJ2-1; D might be TRBD2 (6 bases). Germline-derived CDR1 and CDR2 are SGHTA and FQGNSA. V dropped 3 bases and J dropped 4 bases, with 10 bases sitting between them. CDR3 length: 14 amino acids. The CDR3 DNA reads as TGTGCCAGCAGCTTCCGGGGGAATTACAATGAGCAGTTCTTC. Translation: CASSFRGNYNEQFF.

The chain links TRBV7-9 to TRBJ1-1, with D possibly being TRBD1 (5 bases). V was trimmed by 8 bases and J by 0 bases, leaving 7 bases between them. The CDR3 runs 12 residues. Per the germline V gene, CDR1 is SEHNR and CDR2 is FQNEAQ (reference sequence). The CDR3 bases are TGTGCCAGCCGACAGATGAACACTGAAGCTTTCTTT. Protein: CASRQMNTEAFF.

The chain uses TRBV18 and TRBJ1-2, with 7 positions matching TRBD1. The CDR3 has 15 amino acids. The trim removed 3 bases at V and 4 bases at J, leaving 8 bases unmatched. Germline V gene data show CDR1 as KGHSH and CDR2 as LQKENI. CDR3 nucleotide sequence: TGTGCCAGCTCACCTACCGGGACAGCGATCTATGGCTACACCTTC. Its protein is CASSPTGTAIYGYTF. The whole variable domain, filled in from reference TRBV18 and TRBJ1-2, reads NAGVMQNPRHLVRRRGQEARLRCSPMKGHSHVYWYRQLPEEGLKFMVYLQKENIIDESGMPKERFSAEFPKEGPSILRIQQVVRGDSAAYFCASSPTGTAIYGYTFGSGTRLTVV.

This chain connects TRBV7-2 to TRBJ1-1; a weak D match, TRBD1 (6 bases). This CDR3 has 13 residues. CDR1 SGHTA and CDR2 FQGNSA come from the germline V gene. The V gene lost 4 bases and the J gene lost 4 bases, with 10 bases spanning the gap. The CDR3 reads CASSSNRVTEAFF. The CDR3 DNA follows: TGTGCCAGCAGCTCGAACAGGGTCACTGAAGCTTTCTTT.

The rearrangement uses TRBV7-8 and TRBJ1-2; D remains unclear. From germline, CDR1 is SGHVS and CDR2 FQNEAQ. Trimming shortened V by 4 bases and J by 2 bases, and 5 bases separated the two germline ends. The CDR3 covers 12 residues. CDR3 nucleotide sequence: TGTGCCAGCAGCTGGGCGAACTATGGCTACACCTTC. This sequence encodes CASSWANYGYTF.